This T cell receptor (beta chain) was sequenced in a study of T cell repertoires in cytomegalovirus infection. This clonotype occurred many times. Its antigen remains unidentified. With V trimmed by 4 bases and J by 4 bases, 13 bases remained unmatched. The CDR3 extends over 17 amino acids. CDR1 is SGDLS and CDR2 is YYNGEE in the germline V gene. TCRdb reprocessed the reads via MiXCR and lists one record per CDR3 protein. The table records about 340,000 distinct CDR3 sequences, under 35% of them present only once. The specimen comprised cultured PBMCs, sampled from culture after CMV antigen stimulation. This chain connects TRBV9 to TRBJ2-1; TRBD2 matches at 8 bases. This receptor was identified in a human donor in good health (CMV status not recorded). Some clones in this sample may be carry-over from other donors' samples. CDR3 in DNA: TGTGCCAGCAGCTCCTCCCGGGGGGGGGACCCTTACAATGAGCAGTTCTTC. This sequence encodes CASSSSRGGDPYNEQFF.